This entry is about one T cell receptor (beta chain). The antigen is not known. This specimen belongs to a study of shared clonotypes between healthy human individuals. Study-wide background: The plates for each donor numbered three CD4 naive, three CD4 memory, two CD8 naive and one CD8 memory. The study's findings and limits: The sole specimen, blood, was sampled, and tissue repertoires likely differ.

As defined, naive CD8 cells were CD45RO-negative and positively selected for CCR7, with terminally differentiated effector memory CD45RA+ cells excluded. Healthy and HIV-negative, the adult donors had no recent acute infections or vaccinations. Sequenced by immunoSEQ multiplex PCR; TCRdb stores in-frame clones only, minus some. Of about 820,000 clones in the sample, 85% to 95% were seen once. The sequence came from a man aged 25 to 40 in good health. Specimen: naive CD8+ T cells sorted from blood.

The CDR3 here is CSVAVSSYNEQFF. CDR3 sequence (DNA): TGCAGCGTGGCGGTGAGCTCCTACAATGAGCAGTTCTTC. The gene calls are TRBV29-1 and TRBJ2-1; no reliable D call. The CDR3 spans 13 residues. V lost 6 bases, J lost 0 bases, and 9 bases lay in between. CDR1 is SQVTM and CDR2 is ANQGSEA in the germline V gene.